These 30 T cell receptor beta chains share one sample of origin, sequenced in a study of blood T cell dynamics during melanoma immunotherapy. Regarding time point: pre-treatment baseline. The method was immunoSEQ multiplex PCR; TCRdb's version includes in-frame clones alone and lacks a portion of them. The sample holds approximately 11,000 clones, 80% to 90% seen once. Here the sequenced sample was blood, taken from a patient treated with checkpoint blockade. These receptors all come from a human donor with melanoma.

V is TRBV27 and J is TRBJ1-2, with 8 positions matching TRBD1. The junction had 5 bases not matched to a gene; V was cut back by 6 bases and J by 2 bases. CDR1 and CDR2 (germline): MNHEY, SMNVEV (reference sequence). The CDR3 spans 14 residues. The CDR3 reads CASSLDRGNYGYTF. CDR3 in DNA: TGTGCCAGCAGCCTTGACAGGGGAAACTATGGCTACACCTTC.

This clone has a single count. The chain uses TRBV11-3 and TRBJ2-7; perhaps TRBD1 as D (7 bases). The CDR3 loop spans 18 amino acids. Trimming removed 0 bases at V and 2 bases at J, with 20 bases between. CDR1 is SGHNT and CDR2 is YENEEA in the germline V gene. The CDR3 sequence is CASSLERGGGTATYEQYF. The CDR3 DNA reads TGTGCCAGCAGCTTAGAAAGAGGGGGCGGGACAGCGACCTACGAGCAGTACTTC.

Of note for this clone: The junction does not match germline at one end; this may be a read error. The V and J genes are TRBV7-9 and TRBJ1-2; the match to TRBD1 covers 7 bases. The CDR3 is made up of 15 amino acids. Germline CDR1 is SEHNR and CDR2 is FQNEAQ (reference sequence). Here the CDR3 DNA reads TGTGCCAGCAACTTAGCGGCAGGGGGGTTCTATGGCTACACCTTC. It translates to CASNLAAGGFYGYTF.

This clone was observed once. The rearrangement links TRBV30 to TRBJ1-5; 8 nucleotides align to TRBD1. V shed 3 bases, J shed 4 bases, and the junction held 11 bases outside the gene matches. Germline lookup yields CDR1 GTSNPN and CDR2 SVGIG (reference sequence). The CDR3 contains 16 residues. CDR3 sequence reads: CAWSMRTGSFNQPQHF. The CDR3 coding sequence is TGTGCCTGGAGCATGAGGACAGGGAGTTTTAATCAGCCCCAGCATTTT.

This chain joins TRBV6-5 and TRBJ1-1; TRBD1 might be the D (6 bases). The germline gives CDR1 MNHEY, CDR2 SVGAGI. V gave up 4 bases and J gave up 6 bases, with 15 bases separating them. The CDR3 runs to 14 residues. CDR3 in DNA: TGTGCCAGCAGTTCCCAAGGGGGGGCCGCTGAAGCTTTCTTT. Protein product: CASSSQGGAAEAFF.

The chain links TRBV5-1 to TRBJ1-5, with 10 bases matching TRBD1. Germline loops: CDR1 SGHRS, CDR2 YFSETQ. CDR3 length: 14 amino acids. The V and J ends lost 4 bases and 5 bases, in that order; junction bases with no gene match: 3. CDR3 loop: CASSPGQGDQPQHF. CDR3 nucleotides: TGCGCCAGCAGCCCCGGACAGGGGGATCAGCCCCAGCATTTT.

The chain combines TRBV28 with TRBJ2-3; 10 bases match TRBD1. The trim removed 6 bases at V and 2 bases at J, leaving 5 bases unmatched. Germline-derived CDR1 and CDR2 are MDHEN and SYDVKM. This CDR3 spans 15 amino acids. The CDR3: CASRAGTGDTDTQYF. CDR3 DNA: TGTGCCAGCAGGGCCGGGACAGGGGACACAGATACGCAGTATTTT.

The chain carries TRBV7-8 and TRBJ1-1; weak D call: TRBD1 (6 bases). The CDR3 is 13 amino acids. Germline CDR1 is SGHVS and CDR2 is FQNEAQ. V was clipped by 1 base and J by 5 bases, with 8 bases between them. CDR3 region: CASSLVGATEAFF. The CDR3 DNA reads as TGTGCCAGCAGCTTAGTGGGGGCTACTGAAGCTTTCTTT. Variable domain in full (rest from reference TRBV7-8 and TRBJ1-1): GAGVSQSPRYKVAKRGQDVALRCDPISGHVSLFWYQQALGQGPEFLTYFQNEAQLDKSGLPSDRFFAERPEGSVSTLKIQRTQQEDSAVYLCASSLVGATEAFFGQGTRLTVV.

V is TRBV5-1 and J is TRBJ2-7; D might be TRBD2 (5 bases). The CDR3 extends over 13 amino acids. The germline V gene encodes CDR1 SGHRS and CDR2 YFSETQ. Trimming removed 1 base at V and 3 bases at J, with 8 bases between. In DNA form, the CDR3 reads TGCGCCAGCAGCTTGACCGGGGACTACGAGCAGTACTTC. Protein: CASSLTGDYEQYF. The variable domain in full, completed from reference TRBV5-1 and TRBJ2-7, reads KAGVTQTPRYLIKTRGQQVTLSCSPISGHRSVSWYQQTPGQGLQFLFEYFSETQRNKGNFPGRFSGRQFSNSRSEMNVSTLELGDSALYLCASSLTGDYEQYFGPGTRLTVT.

The chain links TRBV9 to TRBJ2-5; 7 bases are shared with TRBD1. The ends lost 4 bases at V and 2 bases at J; junction bases unmatched: 5. Looked up from germline, CDR1 is SGDLS and CDR2 is YYNGEE. The CDR3 is 14 residues long. The CDR3 nucleotides read TGTGCCAGCAGCTCATCACAGGGGCAAGAGACCCAGTACTTC. Translation: CASSSSQGQETQYF.

The chain links TRBV4-3 to TRBJ1-2, with D unresolved. V was pared by 0 bases and J by 5 bases, with 10 bases between. The CDR3 consists of 14 residues. CDR1 is LGHNA, CDR2 YSLEER, per germline. CDR3 protein: CASSQDRGIYGYTF. The CDR3 DNA follows: TGCGCCAGCAGCCAAGATCGAGGGATTTATGGCTACACCTTC.

CDR3 bases: TGTGCCAGCAGTGAAGATATAGGAATGGAGACCCAGTACTTC. This translates into CASSEDIGMETQYF. This chain joins TRBV6-1 and TRBJ2-5; the D is unclear. The ends were cut back, 1 base at V and 5 bases at J, with 11 bases in the middle. CDR1 and CDR2 from the germline V gene are MNHNS and SASEGT. The CDR3 runs 14 residues.

The chain uses TRBV19 and TRBJ2-7; D may correspond to TRBD1 or TRBD2 (6 bases each). V was clipped by 6 bases and J by 5 bases, with 20 bases between them. The germline V gene has CDR1 LNHDA and CDR2 SQIVND (reference sequence). This CDR3 is 15 amino acids long. CDR3: CASSPGSSGGNEQYF. The CDR3 DNA is TGTGCCAGTAGCCCAGGCTCCTCCGGGGGCAACGAGCAGTACTTC.

This chain uses TRBV7-2 with TRBJ1-1; 9 bases align to TRBD1. With 5 bases clipped from V and 11 bases from J, the junction kept 12 bases outside the gene matches. Germline assignment: CDR1 SGHTA and CDR2 FQGNSA. This CDR3 region has 14 residues. The CDR3: CASSTGTGSRGAFF. The CDR3, as DNA: TGTGCCAGCAGCACCGGGACAGGGTCCCGTGGGGCTTTCTTT. Supplemented by reference TRBV7-2 and TRBJ1-1, the full variable domain reads GAGVSQSPSNKVTEKGKDVELRCDPISGHTALYWYRQSLGQGLEFLIYFQGNSAPDKSGLPSDRFSAERTGGSVSTLTIQRTQQEDSAVYLCASSTGTGSRGAFFGQGTRLTVV.

The rearrangement joins TRBV18 to TRBJ1-1; D perhaps matches TRBD1 (6 bases). The germline CDR1 and CDR2 sequences are KGHSH and LQKENI. The V end lost 2 bases, the J end lost 1 base, and 11 bases lay between the germline ends. The CDR3 has 15 residues. In nucleotides, the CDR3 is TGTGCCAGCTCACCAATGCAGGGGCGGAACACTGAAGCTTTCTTT. It codes for CASSPMQGRNTEAFF.

The chain combines TRBV5-5 with TRBJ2-7; the D call may be TRBD1 or TRBD2 (5 bases each). Germline V gives CDR1 SGHKS, CDR2 YYEKEE (reference sequence). Trimming stripped 2 bases from V and 0 bases from J, with 15 bases between. CDR3 length equals 16 residues. The chain's CDR3 is CASSLPRDLSSYEQYF. Written as DNA, the CDR3 is TGTGCCAGCAGCTTACCCCGGGACCTCAGCTCCTACGAGCAGTACTTC.

The rearrangement joins TRBV7-2 to TRBJ2-5; TRBD2 agrees at 11 bases. The V gene's germline CDR1 is SGHTA and CDR2 FQGNSA. There are 15 residues in the CDR3. The V gene end was trimmed by 5 bases and the J gene end by 4 bases; junction bases not matched to a gene: 6. This chain's CDR3 is CASSLSGGASETQYF. In DNA form, the CDR3 reads TGTGCCAGCAGCCTTAGCGGGGGGGCGTCAGAGACCCAGTACTTC.

Regarding this clone: The DNA is omitted, as the CDR3 cannot be located on it reliably, and the CDR3 follows TCRdb's listing. V gene TRBV19 combines with J gene TRBJ1-4; the D segment call TRBD1 is taken from the table without a DNA check. Germline values: CDR1 LNHDA, CDR2 SQIVND (reference sequence). The length of the CDR3 is 15 amino acids, counting both ends. CDR3 protein: CASTSVHVPPEKLFF.

This sequence joins TRBV28 and TRBJ2-7; D gene ambiguous. The CDR3 consists of 11 residues. From germline, CDR1 is MDHEN and CDR2 SYDVKM. V gave up 5 bases and J gave up 4 bases, with 6 bases separating them. The CDR3: CASSIRYEQYF. The CDR3 bases are TGTGCCAGCAGTATCAGATACGAGCAGTACTTC.

This chain uses TRBV23-1 with TRBJ1-5; no clear D gene. TRBV23-1 has ORF status, its function being uncertain. The CDR3 contains 16 residues. The V and J ends lost 6 bases and 7 bases respectively, with 22 bases between them. The CDR3: CASSLGTPEVGQPQHF. The DNA of the CDR3 is TGCGCCAGCAGCCTCGGAACCCCGGAGGTAGGGCAGCCCCAGCATTTT.

A word on this clone: This specimen includes other DNA sequences encoding the same CDR3. This rearrangement joins TRBV6-1 to TRBJ2-7; a weak D match, TRBD2 (5 bases). V dropped 7 bases and J dropped 2 bases, with 15 bases sitting between them. The CDR3 loop spans 14 amino acids. CDR1 is MNHNS, CDR2 SASEGT, per germline. CDR3: CASIERGLPYEQYF. CDR3 bases: TGTGCCAGCATCGAACGGGGTTTACCCTACGAGCAGTACTTC.

The chain has TRBV6-1 and TRBJ2-5, with D hard to call. From germline, CDR1 is MNHNS and CDR2 SASEGT. CDR3 size: 15 residues. Trimming took 7 bases from V and 1 from J, leaving 16 bases between them. In nucleotides, the CDR3 is TGTGCCAGCACCCCGCCAGGTGGCCTCCAAGAGACCCAGTACTTC. It encodes CASTPPGGLQETQYF.

This chain links TRBV6-6 with TRBJ1-3; a weak D match, TRBD1 (5 bases). Germline V CDR1 and CDR2: MNHNY, SVGAGI (reference sequence). The CDR3 extends over 14 amino acids. V was cut by 6 bases and J by 1 base, with 10 bases left in between. This chain's CDR3 is CASRRSGSGNTIYF. The CDR3 region has the DNA TGTGCCAGCAGACGTTCAGGGTCTGGAAACACCATATATTTT.

The sample holds a few counts of this clone. This chain joins TRBV19 and TRBJ2-1; 9 nucleotides agree with TRBD2. V was clipped by 3 bases and J by 0 bases; unmatched bases: 0. The germline V gene encodes CDR1 LNHDA and CDR2 SQIVND (reference sequence). The CDR3 loop spans 15 amino acids. The CDR3 DNA is TGTGCCAGTAGTATGACTAGCGGCTCCTACAATGAGCAGTTCTTC. As protein: CASSMTSGSYNEQFF.

The V call is TRBV27, the J call TRBJ2-7; TRBD1 matches at 8 bases. Germline V gene data show CDR1 as MNHEY and CDR2 as SMNVEV (reference sequence). The CDR3 has 14 residues. Trimming at V came to 4 bases and at J to 2 bases, leaving 4 bases not matched to a gene. The CDR3 reads CASSSRTGTYEQYF. For the CDR3, the DNA is TGTGCCAGCAGTTCTCGGACAGGGACCTACGAGCAGTACTTC.

V usage is TRBV11-1 and J usage is TRBJ2-1; 13 bases line up with TRBD2. Germline values: CDR1 SGHAT, CDR2 FQDESV (reference sequence). The CDR3 contains 15 residues. V gave up 5 bases and J gave up 8 bases; unmatched junction bases: 6. The CDR3 spells CASSPTSGGAYEQFF. The CDR3 DNA reads as TGTGCCAGCAGCCCCACTAGCGGGGGGGCCTATGAGCAGTTCTTC.

V is TRBV28 and J is TRBJ2-2; the D gene is possibly TRBD1 (6 bases). Between the trimmed V and J ends, which lost 6 bases and 10 bases, there was a span of 12 bases. Germline loops: CDR1 MDHEN, CDR2 SYDVKM. The CDR3 has 12 amino acids. CDR3 sequence reads: CASSYTGTELFF. The CDR3 bases are TGTGCCAGCAGCTACACAGGGACGGAGCTGTTTTTT.

This chain joins TRBV18 and TRBJ2-7; 7 bases agree with TRBD1. CDR1 and CDR2 from the germline V gene are KGHSH and LQKENI. The CDR3 has 14 residues. Unmatched junction bases numbered 5, after V lost 3 bases and J lost 3 bases. The DNA of the CDR3 is TGTGCCAGCTCACCTTCAGGGGGATTCTACGAGCAGTACTTC. Translation: CASSPSGGFYEQYF.

The chain has TRBV6-5 and TRBJ2-7, with TRBD1 as a possible D gene (5 bases). The CDR3 runs 14 residues. Germline CDR1 reads MNHEY; CDR2 reads SVGAGI. Trimming shortened V by 6 bases and J by 2 bases, and 14 bases separated the two germline ends. The CDR3 DNA is TGTGCCAGCAGACCGAACAGGATTGCCTACGAGCAGTACTTC. Its translation: CASRPNRIAYEQYF.

This clone was seen only once. The chain links TRBV7-9 to TRBJ2-5; weak D call: TRBD1 (5 bases). The ends were cut back, 4 bases at V and 5 bases at J, with 14 bases in the middle. In germline, CDR1 is SEHNR, CDR2 FQNEAQ (reference sequence). This CDR3 has 14 residues. Here the CDR3 DNA reads TGTGCCAGCAGCTCATTACAGGTGGGGGAGACCCAGTACTTC. The encoded protein is CASSSLQVGETQYF. Full variable domain (remainder filled in from reference TRBV7-9 and TRBJ2-5): DTGVSQNPRHKITKRGQNVTFRCDPISEHNRLYWYRQTLGQGPEFLTYFQNEAQLEKSRLLSDRFSAERPKGSFSTLEIQRTEQGDSAMYLCASSSLQVGETQYFGPGTRLLVL.